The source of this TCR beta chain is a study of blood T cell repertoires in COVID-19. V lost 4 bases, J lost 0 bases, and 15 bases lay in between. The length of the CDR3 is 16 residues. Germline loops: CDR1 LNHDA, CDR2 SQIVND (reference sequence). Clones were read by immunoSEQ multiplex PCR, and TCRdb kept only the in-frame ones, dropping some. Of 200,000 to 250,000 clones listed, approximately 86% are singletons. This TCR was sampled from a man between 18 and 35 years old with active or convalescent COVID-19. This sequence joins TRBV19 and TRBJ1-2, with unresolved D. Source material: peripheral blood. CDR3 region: CASSSRRTGSNYGYTF. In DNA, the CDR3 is TGTGCCAGTAGTAGCCGGCGAACGGGGTCTAACTATGGCTACACCTTC.